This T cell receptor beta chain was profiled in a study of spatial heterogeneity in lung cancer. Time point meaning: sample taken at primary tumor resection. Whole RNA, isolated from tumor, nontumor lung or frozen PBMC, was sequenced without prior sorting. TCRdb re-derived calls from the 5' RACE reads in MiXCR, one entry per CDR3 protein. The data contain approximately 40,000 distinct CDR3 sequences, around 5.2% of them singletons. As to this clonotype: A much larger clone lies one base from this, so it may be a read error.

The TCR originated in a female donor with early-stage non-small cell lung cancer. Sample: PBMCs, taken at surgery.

The CDR3 loop reads CASSEIWGNYGYPF. The CDR3, as DNA: TGTGCCAGCAGTGAAATATGGGGTAACTATGGCTACCCCTTC. The chain has TRBV6-1 and TRBJ1-2; D gene unclear. Germline V lookup: CDR1 MNHNS, CDR2 SASEGT. The CDR3 consists of 14 residues.